One and the same sample provided the 30 T cell receptor beta chains below, sequenced in a study of blood T cell repertoires in COVID-19. Assay: immunoSEQ multiplex PCR; the TCRdb copy retains only in-frame clones and omits some. This repertoire shows about 28,000 clones, about 85% found once; its top ten account for under 6%. The specimen sequenced was peripheral blood. The receptors here all came from a man between 60 and 75 years old with active COVID-19.

V gene TRBV5-1 combines with J gene TRBJ2-4; 9 positions match TRBD1. The CDR3 extends over 13 amino acids. The germline CDR1 and CDR2 sequences are SGHRS and YFSETQ. J gave up 7 bases and V 6 bases, and 5 bases lay outside the gene matches. CDR3 region: CASNLDRGNIQYF. CDR3 DNA sequence: TGCGCCAGCAACCTAGACAGGGGGAACATTCAGTACTTC.

The V call is TRBV10-2, the J call TRBJ2-1, with D tentatively TRBD1 (6 bases). Trimming took off 4 bases at V and 9 bases at J, with 10 bases between the two ends. Germline V CDR1 and CDR2: WSHSY, SAAADI. CDR3 length: 12 residues. CDR3 coding DNA: TGCGCCAGCAGTGCCTCAGGGGTTGAGCAGTTCTTC. Amino acid sequence: CASSASGVEQFF.

The V and J genes are TRBV6-5 and TRBJ2-7, with TRBD2 matching over 10 bases. Per the germline V gene, CDR1 is MNHEY and CDR2 is SVGAGI. The CDR3 has 13 residues. V gave up 7 bases and J gave up 7 bases; unmatched junction bases: 7. The CDR3 DNA reads TGTGCCAGCACTATAGCGGGGGGTGGTGAGCAGTACTTC. Its protein is CASTIAGGGEQYF.

This sequence joins TRBV3-1 (or the pseudogene TRBV3-2) and TRBJ2-7, with a tentative D call TRBD1 (6 bases). With 4 bases removed from V and 0 bases from J, the gap between germline ends came to 10 bases. Germline CDR1 is LGHDT and CDR2 is YNNKEL (reference sequence). The CDR3 totals 14 residues. The CDR3 is CASSLTGSSYEQYF. CDR3 sequence (DNA): TGTGCCAGCAGCCTCACAGGGAGCTCCTACGAGCAGTACTTC.

V is TRBV28 and J is TRBJ1-6; possibly TRBD1 for D (6 bases). V lost 6 bases and J lost 4, with 10 bases in between. Per the germline V gene, CDR1 is MDHEN and CDR2 is SYDVKM. CDR3 length: 14 amino acids. The CDR3 protein is CASRSTGYNSPLHF. In DNA form, the CDR3 reads TGTGCCAGCAGAAGTACAGGGTATAATTCACCCCTCCACTTT.

The genes are TRBV29-1 and TRBJ2-1, with 8 bases that match TRBD1. J gave up 0 bases and V 2 bases, and 6 bases lay outside the gene matches. The CDR3 consists of 16 residues. Germline CDR1 reads SQVTM; CDR2 reads ANQGSEA. This chain's CDR3 is CSVEFPGGISYNEQFF. The CDR3 coding sequence is TGCAGCGTTGAATTCCCAGGGGGCATCTCCTACAATGAGCAGTTCTTC.

The V gene is TRBV7-2, the J gene TRBJ2-5; 11 nucleotides line up with TRBD2. The CDR3 covers 18 residues. Germline V gene lookup returns CDR1 SGHTA and CDR2 FQGNSA. After removal of 5 bases from V and 0 bases from J, the junction contained 11 bases not matched to a gene. Here the CDR3 DNA reads TGTGCCAGCAGCCCGGGTGTATCTAGCGGGGGGTACCAAGAGACCCAGTACTTC. Translating it yields CASSPGVSSGGYQETQYF.

This sequence joins TRBV9 and TRBJ2-2; 12 bases agree with TRBD2. From germline, CDR1 is SGDLS and CDR2 YYNGEE. This CDR3 spans 19 amino acids. With 3 bases clipped from V and 2 bases from J, the junction kept 11 bases outside the gene matches. CDR3 sequence (DNA): TGTGCCAGCAGCGATCGGACTAGCGGGGTCTTAAGTAACACCGGGGAGCTGTTTTTT. It codes for CASSDRTSGVLSNTGELFF.

The rearrangement joins TRBV7-6 to TRBJ2-2, with 11 bases lining up with TRBD1. Trimming cost V 0 bases and J 3 bases; bases outside gene matches: 3. CDR1 and CDR2 from the germline V gene are SGHVS and FNYEAQ. CDR3 length: 17 residues. The CDR3 sequence: CASSLARDRGYTGELFF. In DNA, the CDR3 is TGTGCCAGCAGCTTAGCTCGGGACAGGGGGTACACCGGGGAGCTGTTTTTT. The whole variable domain, filled in from reference TRBV7-6 and TRBJ2-2, reads GAGVSQSPRYKVTKRGQDVALRCDPISGHVSLYWYRQALGQGPEFLTYFNYEAQQDKSGLPNDRFSAERPEGSISTLTIQRTEQRDSAMYRCASSLARDRGYTGELFFGEGSRLTVL.

This clone was seen only a few times. This sequence joins TRBV5-1 and TRBJ2-7, with D unclear. V lost 3 bases to trimming and J lost 3 bases, with 10 bases between them. CDR3 length equals 13 residues. Germline lookup yields CDR1 SGHRS and CDR2 YFSETQ. The chain's CDR3 is CASSWAGSYEQYF. The CDR3 DNA reads as TGCGCCAGCAGCTGGGCAGGAAGCTACGAGCAGTACTTC.

The chain couples TRBV5-5 to TRBJ2-7; unclear D gene. The V and J ends lost 0 bases and 6 bases respectively, with 10 bases between them. The germline gives CDR1 SGHKS, CDR2 YYEKEE (reference sequence). The CDR3 is 13 amino acids. The CDR3, as DNA: TGTGCCAGCAGCTTGGATATGAGGCTCGAGCAGTACTTC. Translated: CASSLDMRLEQYF.

This clone showed up just a few times. The chain employs TRBV30 and TRBJ1-6; D is unclear. The germline V gene has CDR1 GTSNPN and CDR2 SVGIG (reference sequence). Trimming pared 4 bases from V and 10 bases from J, leaving 20 bases between. This CDR3 is built from 15 residues. CDR3 DNA: TGTGCCTGGACGGCCAGGTCGGGATTCGGATCACCCCTCCACTTT. Translating gives CAWTARSGFGSPLHF.

This chain links TRBV9 with TRBJ2-7; TRBD2 might be the D (6 bases). Germline V gene sequence: CDR1 SGDLS, CDR2 YYNGEE. Between the trimmed V and J ends, which lost 2 bases and 0 bases, there was a span of 12 bases. The CDR3 runs 15 residues. As DNA, the CDR3 is TGTGCCAGCAGCGTCTGGGAGGAGAGCTCCTACGAGCAGTACTTC. Residues: CASSVWEESSYEQYF.

The chain employs TRBV2 and TRBJ2-2, with TRBD2 identical over 13 bases. The CDR3 is 16 residues long. Trimming at V came to 10 bases and at J to 6 bases, leaving 11 bases not matched to a gene. The germline gives CDR1 SNHLY, CDR2 FYNNEI. The CDR3 spells CATRLAGGGDAGELFF. CDR3 in DNA: TGTGCCACCCGACTAGCGGGGGGTGGAGACGCCGGGGAGCTGTTTTTT. Complete variable domain (other parts from reference TRBV2 and TRBJ2-2): EPEVTQTPSHQVTQMGQEVILRCVPISNHLYFYWYRQILGQKVEFLVSFYNNEISEKSEIFDDQFSVERPDGSNFTLKIRSTKLEDSAMYFCATRLAGGGDAGELFFGEGSRLTVL.

The chain recombines TRBV9 with TRBJ1-1; D perhaps matches TRBD1 (6 bases). CDR1 is SGDLS, CDR2 YYNGEE, per germline. Trimming cost V 1 base and J 3 bases, with 7 bases left between them. There are 13 residues in the CDR3. CDR3 in amino acids: CASSVTGYTEAFF. In DNA form, the CDR3 reads TGTGCCAGCAGCGTAACAGGGTACACTGAAGCTTTCTTT.

This clone has only one observation. The rearrangement joins TRBV3-1 (or the pseudogene TRBV3-2) to TRBJ1-1; 8 bases align to TRBD1. V shed 3 bases, J shed 0 bases, and the junction held 6 bases outside the gene matches. This CDR3 comprises 16 residues. Germline CDR1 and CDR2: LGHDT and YNNKEL (reference sequence). CDR3 DNA sequence: TGTGCCAGCAGCCATGGACCGACAGGGGTGAACACTGAAGCTTTCTTT. It specifies CASSHGPTGVNTEAFF.

This clone has a single count. V and J are TRBV7-2 and TRBJ2-3; tentative D call: TRBD1 (5 bases). With 0 bases removed from V and 2 bases from J, the gap between germline ends came to 9 bases. Germline V gene lookup returns CDR1 SGHTA and CDR2 FQGNSA. The CDR3 spans 15 residues. The CDR3 protein is CASSLATAYTDTQYF. CDR3 sequence (DNA): TGTGCCAGCAGCTTAGCGACAGCGTACACAGATACGCAGTATTTT.

The chain joins TRBV7-6 to TRBJ2-7; 10 bases agree with TRBD1. CDR3 length: 15 amino acids. Germline values: CDR1 SGHVS, CDR2 FNYEAQ. The V segment lost 5 bases and the J segment 5 bases; nucleotides outside the gene matches: 9. Here the CDR3 reads CASSRTGQGVHEQYF. CDR3 in DNA: TGTGCCAGCAGCCGAACCGGACAGGGGGTCCACGAGCAGTACTTC.

The chain uses TRBV11-1 and TRBJ1-1; D call uncertain. The V and J ends lost 2 bases and 11 bases respectively, with 18 bases between them. Germline V gives CDR1 SGHAT, CDR2 FQDESV (reference sequence). This CDR3 has 14 residues. The CDR3 DNA sequence: TGTGCCAGCAGCTTACAGGCCGCCACTAGACGGGCTTTCTTT. It encodes CASSLQAATRRAFF. Full variable domain (remainder filled in from reference TRBV11-1 and TRBJ1-1): EAEVAQSPRYKITEKSQAVAFWCDPISGHATLYWYRQILGQGPELLVQFQDESVVDDSQLPKDRFSAERLKGVDSTLKIQPAELGDSAMYLCASSLQAATRRAFFGQGTRLTVV.

The CDR3 coding sequence is TGTGCCAGCAGCTTTTCTAGGGGTGACGAGCAGTACTTC. This codes for CASSFSRGDEQYF. This chain connects TRBV5-5 to TRBJ2-7; tentatively, D is TRBD1 (5 bases). V was trimmed by 2 bases and J by 5 bases, leaving 11 bases between them. CDR1 is SGHKS, CDR2 YYEKEE, per germline (reference sequence). The CDR3 totals 13 residues. Full variable domain (remainder filled in from reference TRBV5-5 and TRBJ2-7): DAGVTQSPTHLIKTRGQQVTLRCSPISGHKSVSWYQQVLGQGPQFIFQYYEKEERGRGNFPDRFSARQFPNYSSELNVNALLLGDSALYLCASSFSRGDEQYFGPGTRLTVT.

V is TRBV10-2 and J is TRBJ1-4, with D unclear. CDR1 WSHSY and CDR2 SAAADI come from the germline V gene. There are 16 residues in the CDR3. Trimming pared 7 bases from V and 0 bases from J, leaving 15 bases between. CDR3 DNA: TGCGCCAGCAAACTAGGATTCAGTTCAACTAATGAAAAACTGTTTTTT. This sequence encodes CASKLGFSSTNEKLFF.

J is TRBJ1-6 and V is TRBV6-5; 9 nucleotides match TRBD1. V was pared by 7 bases and J by 13 bases, with 8 bases of the junction left unmatched. CDR1 is MNHEY and CDR2 is SVGAGI in the germline V gene. The CDR3 runs 13 residues. CDR3 in DNA: TGTGCCAGCACCGGGACAGGGCTTTCCCCCCTCCACTTT. This gives the protein CASTGTGLSPLHF.

The genes are TRBV18 and TRBJ1-6; D might be TRBD1 (6 bases). Deletions cut 8 bases from V and 5 bases from J, with 16 bases between. Looked up from germline, CDR1 is KGHSH and CDR2 is LQKENI. This CDR3 contains 15 residues. CDR3 DNA sequence: TGTGCCAGCGGACGAGGGGGAGGGAATAATTCACCCCTCCACTTT. Translation: CASGRGGGNNSPLHF.

About this clone itself: The germline gene is not matched at one end of the junction; a read error may be the cause. The chain joins TRBV7-7 to TRBJ1-1, with D hard to call. CDR1 is SSHAT, CDR2 FNYEAQ, per germline (reference sequence). The CDR3 has 13 amino acids. CDR3 amino acids: CASSLDEVSEAFF. The DNA of the CDR3 is TGTGCTAGCAGCTTAGATGAGGTTTCTGAAGCTTTCTTT.

The chain has TRBV9 and TRBJ2-1; the D is unclear. Germline values: CDR1 SGDLS, CDR2 YYNGEE. CDR3 size: 15 residues. The V gene lost 0 bases and the J gene lost 0 bases, with 7 bases spanning the gap. CDR3 nucleotide sequence: TGTGCCAGCAGCGTAGGCCGGAGCTCCTACAATGAGCAGTTCTTC. This gives the protein CASSVGRSSYNEQFF.

The J gene is TRBJ2-1, the V gene TRBV2; TRBD2 might be the D (5 bases). CDR3 length equals 15 residues. V was clipped by 6 bases and J by 0 bases, with 12 bases between them. Germline CDR1 SNHLY, CDR2 FYNNEI. CDR3 DNA: TGTGCCAGCAGGGCGGGTTCCAGCTCCTACAATGAGCAGTTCTTC. This gives the protein CASRAGSSSYNEQFF.

This sequence joins TRBV6-5 and TRBJ2-7, with 9 bases lining up with TRBD1. The V gene end was trimmed by 4 bases and the J gene end by 0 bases; junction bases not matched to a gene: 7. The length of the CDR3 is 16 residues. The germline CDR1 and CDR2 sequences are MNHEY and SVGAGI. The CDR3 loop reads CASSSIGTGHSYEQYF. Here the CDR3 DNA reads TGTGCCAGCAGTTCTATCGGGACAGGGCACTCCTACGAGCAGTACTTC.

The chain couples TRBV3-1 (or the pseudogene TRBV3-2) to TRBJ2-5, with 15 bases matching TRBD2. From germline, CDR1 is LGHDT and CDR2 YNNKEL (reference sequence). This CDR3 has 17 residues. V shed 4 bases, J shed 5 bases, and the junction held 8 bases outside the gene matches. CDR3 DNA: TGTGCCAGCAGCCGCGGACTAGCGGGGGGGTTCCAGGAGACCCAGTACTTC. This codes for CASSRGLAGGFQETQYF.

The rearrangement uses TRBV18 and TRBJ2-1, with D maybe TRBD1 (6 bases). Trimming left V 0 bases short and J 0 bases short, with 12 bases between. Germline CDR1 and CDR2: KGHSH and LQKENI. The CDR3 is 17 amino acids. As DNA, the CDR3 is TGTGCCAGCTCACCACCGGACAGTCCTAGCTCCTACAATGAGCAGTTCTTC. Protein product: CASSPPDSPSSYNEQFF.

The rearrangement joins TRBV11-2 to TRBJ2-7; D might be TRBD2 (5 bases). From germline, CDR1 is SGHAT and CDR2 FQNNGV. This CDR3 is built from 14 residues. V was shortened by 5 bases and J by 1 base, with 12 bases between the two germline ends. CDR3 in amino acids: CASSLDSPSYEQYF. CDR3 nucleotides: TGTGCCAGCAGCCTGGACTCCCCTTCCTACGAGCAGTACTTC.